Following are 21 T cell receptor beta chains from one sample sequenced in a study of blood T cell repertoires in COVID-19. Repertoires were generated with immunoSEQ multiplex PCR, while TCRdb's copy carries only in-frame clones and drops some. The table has fewer than 250,000 clones, under 90% seen once. Material for sequencing was peripheral blood. All receptors derive from an elderly woman with COVID-19, enrolled during active disease.

This sequence joins TRBV18 and TRBJ1-2; 7 nucleotides match TRBD1. The CDR3 is made up of 15 amino acids. Looked up from germline, CDR1 is KGHSH and CDR2 is LQKENI. V trimming: 6 bases; J trimming: 4 bases; junction bases outside the gene matches: 11. The CDR3 DNA sequence: TGTGCCAGCTCGCAAGCCGGCCAGGGGGTCTATGGCTACACCTTC. It translates to CASSQAGQGVYGYTF. Complete variable domain (other parts from reference TRBV18 and TRBJ1-2): NAGVMQNPRHLVRRRGQEARLRCSPMKGHSHVYWYRQLPEEGLKFMVYLQKENIIDESGMPKERFSAEFPKEGPSILRIQQVVRGDSAAYFCASSQAGQGVYGYTFGSGTRLTVV.

The V and J genes are TRBV18 and TRBJ1-6; no clear D. Germline CDR1 KGHSH, CDR2 LQKENI. Trimming stripped 2 bases from V and 7 bases from J, with 15 bases between. This CDR3 contains 16 residues. The CDR3 loop is CASSPASWSLNSPLHF. DNA for the CDR3: TGTGCCAGCTCACCAGCGTCGTGGAGTCTGAATTCACCCCTCCACTTT.

The V call is TRBV28, the J call TRBJ2-7, with TRBD1 matching 7 bases. V lost 5 bases and J lost 4; bases outside the gene matches: 14. This CDR3 region has 16 residues. The germline V gene encodes CDR1 MDHEN and CDR2 SYDVKM. CDR3 protein: CASSPIWSQGVYEQYF. CDR3 coding DNA: TGTGCCAGCAGTCCCATCTGGTCGCAGGGGGTGTACGAGCAGTACTTC. Full variable domain (missing parts from reference TRBV28 and TRBJ2-7): DVKVTQSSRYLVKRTGEKVFLECVQDMDHENMFWYRQDPGLGLRLIYFSYDVKMKEKGDIPEGYSVSREKKERFSLILESASTNQTSMYLCASSPIWSQGVYEQYFGPGTRLTVT.

Here the CDR3 DNA reads TGCGCCAGCAGCCAAGATTTAGCCCCGTGGCAAGAGACCCAGTACTTC. This codes for CASSQDLAPWQETQYF. The gene calls are TRBV4-1 and TRBJ2-5; no definite D call. Germline-derived CDR1 and CDR2 are MGHRA and YSYEKL. CDR3 length: 16 amino acids. The V and J ends lost 0 bases and 2 bases respectively, with 13 bases between them.

The CDR3 nucleotides are TGTGCCAGTAGTAGCGGACAGGGTCCAAATCAGCCCCAGCATTTT. The encoded protein is CASSSGQGPNQPQHF. The chain recombines TRBV19 with TRBJ1-5, with 8 bases identical to TRBD1. Germline V gene data show CDR1 as LNHDA and CDR2 as SQIVND (reference sequence). The J segment lost 4 bases and the V segment lost 4 bases, leaving 6 bases of the junction unmatched. The CDR3 is made up of 15 amino acids.

This rearrangement joins TRBV6-2 or TRBV6-3 to TRBJ2-2, with 11 bases that match TRBD1. V lost 0 bases and J lost 6; bases outside the gene matches: 3. This CDR3 contains 16 residues. Germline values: CDR1 MNHEY, CDR2 SVGEGT. The CDR3 region is CASSYSRTGGAGELFF. The CDR3 DNA reads as TGTGCCAGCAGTTACTCGCGGACAGGGGGCGCCGGGGAGCTGTTTTTT.

The V gene is TRBV29-1, the J gene TRBJ2-5, with 8 bases identical to TRBD1. Germline V lookup: CDR1 SQVTM, CDR2 ANQGSEA. This CDR3 is built from 13 residues. V gave up 4 bases and J gave up 5 bases; unmatched junction bases: 6. The CDR3 sequence is CSVARGPSETQYF. Written as DNA, the CDR3 is TGCAGCGTTGCCAGGGGGCCATCTGAGACCCAGTACTTC.

The rearrangement joins TRBV6-2 or TRBV6-3 to TRBJ2-2; TRBD2 aligns across 11 bases. Per germline, CDR1 MNHEY and CDR2 SVGEGT. The CDR3 extends over 16 amino acids. Trimming cost V 6 bases and J 1 base; bases outside gene matches: 4. CDR3 bases: TGTGCCAGCAGCCGAGGGACTAGCGGGAACACCGGGGAGCTGTTTTTT. It encodes CASSRGTSGNTGELFF.

The chain recombines TRBV3-1 (or the pseudogene TRBV3-2) with TRBJ2-2; D may be TRBD1 (7 bases). V was pared by 3 bases and J by 8 bases, with 22 bases between. This CDR3 is 17 amino acids long. Germline V gene lookup returns CDR1 LGHDT and CDR2 YNNKEL (reference sequence). CDR3 coding DNA: TGTGCCAGCAGCCAGGGAGCAGGAGGGGGCGCAAGTGGGGAGCTGTTTTTT. Translation: CASSQGAGGGASGELFF.

This clone turned up a few times. The genes are TRBV11-2 and TRBJ2-5, with 7 bases fitting TRBD2. The CDR3 runs to 14 residues. The junction had 6 bases not matched to a gene; V was cut back by 3 bases and J by 5 bases. Germline CDR1 reads SGHAT; CDR2 reads FQNNGV. The CDR3 region has the DNA TGTGCCAGCAGCTTCGGGGGGTCCACGGAGACCCAGTACTTC. Translation gives CASSFGGSTETQYF.

The V and J genes are TRBV9 and TRBJ2-1, with TRBD2 identical over 8 bases. The V gene's germline CDR1 is SGDLS and CDR2 YYNGEE. V shed 0 bases and J 7 bases; nucleotides not matched to a gene: 6. The CDR3 totals 15 residues. The CDR3 loop is CASSVAGGLENEQFF. The CDR3 DNA reads as TGTGCCAGCAGCGTAGCGGGGGGGCTCGAAAATGAGCAGTTCTTC.

This rearrangement joins TRBV7-9 to TRBJ1-3, with 9 positions matching TRBD1. The CDR3 is 16 amino acids. CDR1 and CDR2 from the germline V gene are SEHNR and FQNEAQ (reference sequence). Germline trimming cut 6 bases from V and 0 bases from J; bases unmatched to any gene: 6. The CDR3 spells CASSGQGKNSGNTIYF. For the CDR3, the DNA is TGTGCCAGCAGTGGACAGGGGAAAAACTCTGGAAACACCATATATTTT. Based on the CDR3 plus reference TRBV7-9 and TRBJ1-3, the full variable domain is DTGVSQNPRHKITKRGQNVTFRCDPISEHNRLYWYRQTLGQGPEFLTYFQNEAQLEKSRLLSDRFSAERPKGSFSTLEIQRTEQGDSAMYLCASSGQGKNSGNTIYFGEGSWLTVV.

In this sample, this clone turned up a few times. This chain joins TRBV18 and TRBJ2-5; D unresolved. CDR3 length equals 14 residues. Germline values: CDR1 KGHSH, CDR2 LQKENI. V lost 3 bases and J lost 2, with 10 bases in between. CDR3 region: CASSPLAAQETQYF. The CDR3 nucleotides read TGTGCCAGCTCACCTTTGGCGGCTCAAGAGACCCAGTACTTC.

This clone was picked up a small number of times. V and J are TRBV5-1 and TRBJ1-2; 12 bases map to TRBD1. CDR1 and CDR2 (germline): SGHRS, YFSETQ. The CDR3 totals 15 residues. J gave up 7 bases and V 7 bases, and 11 bases lay outside the gene matches. The CDR3 sequence: CASSPPGTGGFGYTF. The CDR3 DNA follows: TGCGCCAGCTCCCCGCCCGGGACAGGGGGCTTTGGCTACACCTTC.

The chain uses TRBV5-1 and TRBJ2-3, with 9 nucleotides matching TRBD2. Germline V gene lookup returns CDR1 SGHRS and CDR2 YFSETQ. The CDR3 loop spans 15 amino acids. Germline trimming cut 2 bases from V and 2 bases from J; bases unmatched to any gene: 3. This CDR3 is CASSFRGLATDTQYF. CDR3 nucleotide sequence: TGCGCCAGCAGCTTTAGGGGACTAGCCACAGATACGCAGTATTTT.

The chain links TRBV6-5 to TRBJ1-1; 8 bases are shared with TRBD1. This CDR3 is 14 amino acids long. Germline loops: CDR1 MNHEY, CDR2 SVGAGI. V lost 7 bases, J lost 0 bases, and 4 bases stayed unmatched. The CDR3 DNA sequence: TGTGCCAGCAATAGACAGGGGATGAACACTGAAGCTTTCTTT. Its protein product is CASNRQGMNTEAFF.

The V gene is TRBV4-1, the J gene TRBJ2-5, with D perhaps matching TRBD2 (6 bases). In germline, CDR1 is MGHRA, CDR2 YSYEKL. The CDR3 is made up of 15 amino acids. Trimming pared 1 base from V and 1 base from J, leaving 10 bases between. CDR3 amino acids: CASSQVKAGQETQYF. The CDR3 region has the DNA TGCGCCAGCAGCCAAGTAAAAGCGGGCCAAGAGACCCAGTACTTC.

The rearrangement links TRBV29-1 to TRBJ1-3; 10 nucleotides align to TRBD1. The CDR3 is made up of 16 amino acids. V dropped 4 bases and J dropped 4; count of bases not matched to a gene: 10. Germline CDR1 and CDR2: SQVTM and ANQGSEA. The CDR3 spells CSVVLSDRGSGNTIYF. The CDR3 nucleotides read TGCAGCGTTGTATTGTCGGACAGGGGGTCCGGAAACACCATATATTTT.

This clone was recorded a few times. The rearrangement links TRBV21-1 to TRBJ1-5; the D call of TRBD1 is as the table states it, not checked on the DNA. TRBV21-1 represents a pseudogene. The CDR3 is made up of 15 amino acids. The CDR3 here is CASRLCGQNNQPQHF. CDR3 coding DNA: TGTGCCAGCAGGTTATGTGGACAGAACAATCAGCCCCAGCATTTT.

The chain links TRBV7-2 to TRBJ2-7; a possible D gene is TRBD1 (7 bases). The V gene lost 4 bases and the J gene lost 6 bases, with 13 bases spanning the gap. This CDR3 spans 13 amino acids. Germline lookup yields CDR1 SGHTA and CDR2 FQGNSA. CDR3 amino acids: CASSSTGRSEQYV. The CDR3, as DNA: TGTGCCAGCAGCTCGACAGGGAGGAGCGAGCAGTACGTC.

V and J are TRBV7-9 and TRBJ2-1; D not resolved. With 2 bases removed from V and 6 bases from J, the gap between germline ends came to 8 bases. This CDR3 is 13 amino acids long. Germline CDR1 reads SEHNR; CDR2 reads FQNEAQ (reference sequence). The CDR3 DNA is TGTGCCAGCAGCTTAACGGTCCGCAATGAGCAGTTCTTC. Amino acids: CASSLTVRNEQFF.